Following are 18 T cell receptor beta chains from one sample sequenced in a study of lymphopenia after photon versus proton radiotherapy. The method was immunoSEQ multiplex PCR; TCRdb's version includes in-frame clones alone and lacks a portion of them. In the table there are 68,000 or so clones, approximately 91% of which are singletons. Sequencing was performed on peripheral blood, taken from a patient treated with photon-based radiotherapy. The receptors were sampled from a woman in her 70s with pancreatic cancer.

The sample holds one count of this clone. V usage is TRBV25-1 and J usage is TRBJ2-2; maybe TRBD2 (7 bases). V was trimmed by 3 bases and J by 1 base, leaving 12 bases between them. CDR1 is MGHDK and CDR2 is SYGVNS in the germline V gene. The CDR3 covers 16 residues. DNA for the CDR3: TGTGCCAGCAGTGAGGGGGGGGCTAGGAACACCGGGGAGCTGTTTTTT. Encoded protein: CASSEGGARNTGELFF.

The chain has TRBV19 and TRBJ1-1, with D maybe TRBD1 (5 bases). This CDR3 is built from 12 residues. V lost 6 bases and J lost 4, with 9 bases in between. Germline V CDR1 and CDR2: LNHDA, SQIVND (reference sequence). The CDR3: CASSGQSTEAFF. The CDR3 nucleotides read TGTGCCAGTAGCGGACAATCCACTGAAGCTTTCTTT.

This CDR3 reads CATSRVGTNTGELFF. CDR3 DNA: TGTGCCACCAGCAGAGTAGGCACGAACACCGGGGAGCTGTTTTTT. The chain joins TRBV15 to TRBJ2-2; D remains unclear. This CDR3 is built from 15 residues. Trimming took 1 base from V and 0 from J, leaving 6 bases between them. Germline lookup yields CDR1 LNHNV and CDR2 YYDKDF (reference sequence).

The CDR3 region is CAIRDGYSTEAFF. The CDR3 nucleotides are TGTGCCATCAGAGACGGCTACAGCACTGAAGCTTTCTTT. The chain recombines TRBV10-3 with TRBJ1-1; D is undetermined. Trimming shortened V by 6 bases and J by 4 bases, and 12 bases separated the two germline ends. Germline V gene sequence: CDR1 ENHRY, CDR2 SYGVKD. The CDR3 runs 13 residues.

J is TRBJ2-5 and V is TRBV11-3; D gene ambiguous. Germline-derived CDR1 and CDR2 are SGHNT and YENEEA. The CDR3 totals 15 residues. Between the trimmed V and J ends, which lost 5 bases and 5 bases, there was a span of 18 bases. CDR3 residues: CASSPDFGPWETQYF. In DNA form, the CDR3 reads TGTGCCAGCAGCCCGGATTTTGGGCCTTGGGAGACCCAGTACTTC.

The V gene is TRBV19, the J gene TRBJ2-3; D is perhaps TRBD2 (5 bases). Germline V lookup: CDR1 LNHDA, CDR2 SQIVND (reference sequence). V shed 5 bases and J shed 0 bases, with 9 bases lying between them. There are 14 residues in the CDR3. This CDR3 reads CASSAGSSTDTQYF. The CDR3 region has the DNA TGTGCCAGTAGTGCGGGCTCTAGCACAGATACGCAGTATTTT.

The chain uses TRBV7-2 and TRBJ2-2; a weak D match, TRBD1 (5 bases). In germline, CDR1 is SGHTA, CDR2 FQGNSA. There are 13 residues in the CDR3. Deletions cut 5 bases from V and 6 bases from J, with 10 bases between. The CDR3 region is CASSPGFAGELFF. DNA of the CDR3: TGTGCCAGCAGCCCAGGGTTCGCCGGGGAGCTGTTTTTT.

The chain has TRBV5-6 and TRBJ2-5; no definite D call. The length of the CDR3 is 14 residues. In germline, CDR1 is SGHDT, CDR2 YYEEEE. V was clipped by 5 bases and J by 0 bases, with 11 bases between them. For the CDR3, the DNA is TGTGCCAGCAGAAATACACAGTACCAAGAGACCCAGTACTTC. Translation: CASRNTQYQETQYF.

This rearrangement joins TRBV7-3 to TRBJ2-5; 11 nucleotides line up with TRBD2. CDR3 length equals 15 residues. CDR1 is SGHTA and CDR2 is FQGTGA in the germline V gene. With 5 bases clipped from V and 10 bases from J, the junction kept 12 bases outside the gene matches. This chain's CDR3 is CASSPGLAGRGDQYF. CDR3 sequence (DNA): TGTGCCAGCAGCCCCGGACTAGCGGGTCGAGGGGACCAGTACTTC.

The genes are TRBV5-4 and TRBJ1-1, with D uncertain. V was shortened by 6 bases and J by 2 bases, with 8 bases between the two germline ends. Germline lookup yields CDR1 SGHNT and CDR2 YYREEE (reference sequence). The CDR3 loop spans 12 amino acids. The DNA for the CDR3 is TGTGCCAGCAACGGCATTAACACTGAAGCTTTCTTT. Translating it yields CASNGINTEAFF.

This clone was counted a few times. The chain employs TRBV7-9 and TRBJ1-5; possible D gene TRBD1, 5 bases. The ends were cut back, 0 bases at V and 4 bases at J, with 16 bases in the middle. The germline gives CDR1 SEHNR, CDR2 FQNEAQ (reference sequence). The CDR3 covers 17 residues. CDR3 loop: CASSLALSGTANQPQHF. In DNA, the CDR3 is TGTGCCAGCAGCTTAGCCCTCTCCGGGACTGCGAATCAGCCCCAGCATTTT.

This clone was seen a single time. This chain connects TRBV11-2 to TRBJ2-3; 8 positions agree with TRBD2. Losses at the gene ends were 1 base for V and 1 base for J; bases not matched to a gene: 4. The CDR3 length is 16 residues. CDR1 and CDR2 (germline): SGHAT, FQNNGV. The CDR3 protein is CASSLAGGLGTDTQYF. For the CDR3, the DNA is TGTGCCAGCAGCTTAGCGGGAGGGCTCGGCACAGATACGCAGTATTTT.

The chain joins TRBV10-3 to TRBJ1-1; TRBD1 matches at 9 bases. CDR3 length: 15 residues. CDR1 is ENHRY and CDR2 is SYGVKD in the germline V gene. V dropped 4 bases and J dropped 0; count of bases not matched to a gene: 3. The chain's CDR3 is CAISGGDRVNTEAFF. Here the CDR3 DNA reads TGTGCCATCAGTGGGGGGGACAGGGTGAACACTGAAGCTTTCTTT.

This chain links TRBV19 with TRBJ2-1; possibly TRBD1 for D (6 bases). The germline CDR1 and CDR2 sequences are LNHDA and SQIVND (reference sequence). The CDR3 is 14 residues long. Between the trimmed V and J ends, which lost 2 bases and 8 bases, there was a span of 13 bases. DNA of the CDR3: TGTGCCAGTAGTATAAGCGTGGGGGCTTATGAGCAGTTCTTC. Translation gives CASSISVGAYEQFF.

CDR3 nucleotides: TGCAGCGTTGAAGATGGGGGATTCGCCGCACCCTACGAGCAGTACTTC. Translated: CSVEDGGFAAPYEQYF. The rearrangement links TRBV29-1 to TRBJ2-7, with D perhaps assigned TRBD1 or TRBD2 (5 bases each). This CDR3 contains 16 residues. Looked up from germline, CDR1 is SQVTM and CDR2 is ANQGSEA. The V and J ends lost 0 bases and 2 bases respectively, with 17 bases between them.

The V gene is TRBV5-5, the J gene TRBJ2-5, with a tentative D call TRBD2 (6 bases). The CDR3 length is 17 residues. CDR1 is SGHKS and CDR2 is YYEKEE in the germline V gene (reference sequence). Between the trimmed V and J ends, which lost 1 base and 2 bases, there was a span of 18 bases. The DNA for the CDR3 is TGTGCCAGCAGCTTGAGGCTAGCGAGCCAGGCGCAAGAGACCCAGTACTTC. This translates into CASSLRLASQAQETQYF.

J is TRBJ2-1 and V is TRBV19; D call uncertain. The germline V gene has CDR1 LNHDA and CDR2 SQIVND (reference sequence). Trimming removed 6 bases from V and 4 bases from J, with 10 bases in between. The CDR3 length is 13 residues. Here the CDR3 reads CASRSGRYNEQFF. In nucleotides, the CDR3 is TGTGCCAGTAGATCTGGACGATACAATGAGCAGTTCTTC. The whole variable domain, filled in from reference TRBV19 and TRBJ2-1, reads DGGITQSPKYLFRKEGQNVTLSCEQNLNHDAMYWYRQDPGQGLRLIYYSQIVNDFQKGDIAEGYSVSREKKESFPLTVTSAQKNPTAFYLCASRSGRYNEQFFGPGTRLTVL.

V usage is TRBV6-5 and J usage is TRBJ1-6; 8 bases agree with TRBD1. The germline gives CDR1 MNHEY, CDR2 SVGAGI. The V segment lost 9 bases and the J segment 9 bases; nucleotides outside the gene matches: 10. The CDR3 covers 14 residues. The CDR3 DNA reads as TGTGCCAGTACTGGCAGGGGGCATGCTTCACCCCTCCACTTT. Encoded protein: CASTGRGHASPLHF.